Described below is a single T cell receptor (beta chain) sequence and its context. This sample is drawn from a study of blood T cell repertoires in COVID-19. Study as a whole: Spain, Italy and the United States supplied samples that represented acute and convalescent COVID-19. In each case, the material was cDNA or gDNA derived from T cells, B-cell-depleted T cells, or PBMCs.

The ends were cut back, 8 bases at V and 0 bases at J, with 18 bases in the middle. There are 16 residues in the CDR3. Germline V gives CDR1 LGHNA, CDR2 YSLEER. The assay was immunoSEQ multiplex PCR, and TCRdb's table has in-frame clones only and misses some. The sample records about 210,000 clones, 60% to 85% being singletons. Sequenced input: peripheral blood. This sequence was found in a woman between 65 and 79 years old with acute or convalescent COVID-19. The chain couples TRBV4-3 to TRBJ2-3; weak D call: TRBD2 (6 bases). The CDR3 region is CASGLLGMSSTDTQYF. The CDR3 DNA reads TGCGCCAGCGGACTACTAGGGATGTCTAGCACAGATACGCAGTATTTT.